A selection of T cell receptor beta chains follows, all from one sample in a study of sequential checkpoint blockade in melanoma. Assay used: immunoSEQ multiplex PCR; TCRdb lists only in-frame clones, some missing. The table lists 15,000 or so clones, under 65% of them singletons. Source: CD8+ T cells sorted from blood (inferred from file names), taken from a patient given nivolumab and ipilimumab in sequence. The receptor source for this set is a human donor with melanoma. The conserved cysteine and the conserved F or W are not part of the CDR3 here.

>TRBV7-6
ASSFRTGDYEQY
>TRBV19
ASSIGTATNEKLF
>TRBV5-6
ASSLWDFQETQY
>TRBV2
ASSDDRGFNQPQH
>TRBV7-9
ASSSPTSGGPDTQY
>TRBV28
ASSLTSDSYNSPLH
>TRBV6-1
ASSEISVGAYNEQF
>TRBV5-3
ASSQGGVGGYT
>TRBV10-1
ATLTGGLLRDYGYT
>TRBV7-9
ASSLVGLANNEQF
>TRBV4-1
ASSQDRSRF
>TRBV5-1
ASSLAGQGLSSSYEQY
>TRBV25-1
ASSLRTGGNTEAF
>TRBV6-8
ASSTGGDGYT
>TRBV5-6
ASSLGTTYEQY
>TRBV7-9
ASSQQVSYEQY
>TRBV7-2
ASSLAGPGNTIY
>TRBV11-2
ASSLAASNYGYT
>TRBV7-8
ASSLGTGGSYGYT
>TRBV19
ASSALAGHTGELF
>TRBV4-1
ASSQVWRGGTEAF
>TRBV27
ASSPTGTSGGVHEQY
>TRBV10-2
ATQTGIYEQY
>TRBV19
ASSMAGFGANVLT
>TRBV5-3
ASKTSGGFTDTQY
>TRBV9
ASSEGGGTRDTEAF
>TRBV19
ASRALGQAENEKLF
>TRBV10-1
AIGETGSNQPQH
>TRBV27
ASSPLAAGELF
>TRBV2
ATEGQGAYNEQF
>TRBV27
ASSLSLAGADTQY
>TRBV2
ATRPGGGNQPQH
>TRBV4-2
ASSHIAGGGNEQY
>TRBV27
ASSYQGVNTEAF
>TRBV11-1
ASSQRGNIPSRGEQY
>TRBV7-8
ASSLAPGQGSYEQY
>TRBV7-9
ASSLAGQGDGYT
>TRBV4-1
ASSQVYTGSYEQY
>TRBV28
ATEMAGYSNQPQH
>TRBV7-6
ASSSPGLAWYEQY
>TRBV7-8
ASSGLAGDKQF
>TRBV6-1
ASGGGTSVTGELF
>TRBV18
ASSSISGGDDYGYT
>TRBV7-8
ASSLGQGDVETQY
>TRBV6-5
ASSYSTRATGELF
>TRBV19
ASSIGRGTEAF
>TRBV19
ASSIISGNQPQH
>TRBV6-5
ASSYSRGYEQY
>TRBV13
ASSPYTEAF
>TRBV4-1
ASKEGSGASTDTQY
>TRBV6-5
ASRGDYRAYNEQF
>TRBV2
ASNFRPGYNEQF
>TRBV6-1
ASSALEREVYNEQF